The clone carrying this TCR beta chain was recorded only once. Some clones are missing from TCRdb's copy, which holds only in-frame ones; the method was immunoSEQ multiplex PCR. This sample has about 140,000 clones, with 84% found just once. Germline CDR1 and CDR2: SEHNR and FQNEAQ (reference sequence). V was pared by 0 bases and J by 1 base, with 3 bases of the junction left unmatched. There are 16 residues in the CDR3. This sample is part of a study of blood T cell repertoires in COVID-19. Study at large: Sites across the United States, Italy and Spain contributed samples from acute and convalescent COVID-19. PBMCs, B-cell-depleted T cells, or T cells were the source of the cDNA or gDNA that made up the material.

Sequencing was carried out using peripheral blood. The receptor was isolated from a young man with COVID-19, enrolled during active disease. The genes are TRBV7-9 and TRBJ2-5; TRBD2 matches 9 bases. This CDR3 reads CASSLASGSPQETQYF. The CDR3 DNA reads TGTGCCAGCAGCTTAGCTAGCGGGAGCCCCCAAGAGACCCAGTACTTC.